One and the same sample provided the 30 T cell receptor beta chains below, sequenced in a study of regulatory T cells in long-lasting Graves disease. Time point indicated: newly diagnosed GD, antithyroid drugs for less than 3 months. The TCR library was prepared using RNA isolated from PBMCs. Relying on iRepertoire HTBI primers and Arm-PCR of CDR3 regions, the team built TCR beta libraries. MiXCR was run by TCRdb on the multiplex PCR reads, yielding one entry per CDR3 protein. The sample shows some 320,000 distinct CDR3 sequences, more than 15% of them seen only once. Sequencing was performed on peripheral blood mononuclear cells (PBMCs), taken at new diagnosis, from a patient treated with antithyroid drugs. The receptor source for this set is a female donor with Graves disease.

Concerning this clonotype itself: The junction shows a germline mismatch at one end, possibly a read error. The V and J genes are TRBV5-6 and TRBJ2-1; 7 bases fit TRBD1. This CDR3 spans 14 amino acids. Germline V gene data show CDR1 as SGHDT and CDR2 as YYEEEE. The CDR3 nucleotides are TGTGCCAGCAGGACGGGACAGTACTACACTGAGCAGTTCTTC. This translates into CASRTGQYYTEQFF.

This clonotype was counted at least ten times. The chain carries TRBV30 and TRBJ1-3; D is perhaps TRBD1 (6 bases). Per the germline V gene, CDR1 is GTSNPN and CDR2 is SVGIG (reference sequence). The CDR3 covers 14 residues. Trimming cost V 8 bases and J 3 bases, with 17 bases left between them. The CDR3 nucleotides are TGTGCCGCACAGGGATCGTCACATGGAAACACCATATATTTT. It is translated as CAAQGSSHGNTIYF.

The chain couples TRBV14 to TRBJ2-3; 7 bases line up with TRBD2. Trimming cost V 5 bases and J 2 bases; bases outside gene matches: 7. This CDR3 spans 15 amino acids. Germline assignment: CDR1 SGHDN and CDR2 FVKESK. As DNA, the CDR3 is TGTGCCAGCAGCAGGGGACTACCGATCACAGATACGCAGTATTTT. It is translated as CASSRGLPITDTQYF. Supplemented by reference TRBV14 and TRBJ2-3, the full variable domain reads EAGVTQFPSHSVIEKGQTVTLRCDPISGHDNLYWYRRVMGKEIKFLLHFVKESKQDESGMPNNRFLAERTGGTYSTLKVQPAELEDSGVYFCASSRGLPITDTQYFGPGTRLTVL.

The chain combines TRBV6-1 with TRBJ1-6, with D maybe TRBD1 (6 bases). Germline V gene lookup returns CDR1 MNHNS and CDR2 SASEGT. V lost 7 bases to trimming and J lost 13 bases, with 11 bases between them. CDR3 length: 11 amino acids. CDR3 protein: CASKQTGPLHF. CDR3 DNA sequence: TGTGCCAGCAAACAGACAGGCCCCCTCCACTTT.

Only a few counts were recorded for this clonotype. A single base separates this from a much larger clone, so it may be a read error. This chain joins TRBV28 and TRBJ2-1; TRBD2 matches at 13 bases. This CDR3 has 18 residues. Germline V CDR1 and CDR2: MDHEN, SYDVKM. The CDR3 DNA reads TGTGCCAGCAGTCCAACTAGCGGGAGGGCGAGCTCCTACAATGAGCGGTTCTTC. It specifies CASSPTSGRASSYNERFF.

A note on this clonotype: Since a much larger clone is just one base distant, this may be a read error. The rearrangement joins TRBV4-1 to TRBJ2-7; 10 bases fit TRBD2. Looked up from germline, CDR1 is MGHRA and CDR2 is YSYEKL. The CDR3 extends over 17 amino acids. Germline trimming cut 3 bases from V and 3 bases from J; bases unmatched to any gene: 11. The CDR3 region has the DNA TGCGCCAGCAGCCACACCAGGGCTAGCGGGAGATTCTACGAGCAGTACTTC. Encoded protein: CASSHTRASGRFYEQYF.

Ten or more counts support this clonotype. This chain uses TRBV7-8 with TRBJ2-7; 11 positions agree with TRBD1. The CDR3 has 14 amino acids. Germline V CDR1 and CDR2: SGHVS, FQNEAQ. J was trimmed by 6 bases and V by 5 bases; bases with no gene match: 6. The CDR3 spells CASSLRDRGSEQYF. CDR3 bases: TGTGCCAGCAGCCTCCGGGACAGGGGGAGCGAGCAGTACTTC.

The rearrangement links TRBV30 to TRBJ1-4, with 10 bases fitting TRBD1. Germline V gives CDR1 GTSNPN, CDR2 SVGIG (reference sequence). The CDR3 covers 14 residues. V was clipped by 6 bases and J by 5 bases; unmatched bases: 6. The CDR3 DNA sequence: TGTGCCTGCACGCGGACAGGGGGAAATGAAAAACTGTTTTTT. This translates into CACTRTGGNEKLFF.

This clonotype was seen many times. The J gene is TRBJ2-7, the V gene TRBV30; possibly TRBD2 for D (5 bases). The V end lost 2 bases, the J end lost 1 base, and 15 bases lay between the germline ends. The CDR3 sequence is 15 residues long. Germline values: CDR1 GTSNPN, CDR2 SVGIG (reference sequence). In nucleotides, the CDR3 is TGTGCCTGGAGTACATCTCACGCGGGTTCCTACGAGCAGTACTTC. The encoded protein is CAWSTSHAGSYEQYF.

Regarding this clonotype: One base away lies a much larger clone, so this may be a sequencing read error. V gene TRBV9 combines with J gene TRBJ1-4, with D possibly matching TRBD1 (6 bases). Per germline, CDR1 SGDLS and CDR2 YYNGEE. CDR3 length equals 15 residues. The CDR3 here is CASSGRGFTNEKVFF. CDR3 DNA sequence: TGTGCCAGCAGCGGCAGGGGATTCACTAATGAAAAAGTGTTTTTT.

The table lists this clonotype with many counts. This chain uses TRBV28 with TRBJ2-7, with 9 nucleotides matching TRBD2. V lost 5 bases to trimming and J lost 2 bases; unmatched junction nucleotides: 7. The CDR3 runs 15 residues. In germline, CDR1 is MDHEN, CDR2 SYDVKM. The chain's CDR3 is CASSPSSGGAYEQYF. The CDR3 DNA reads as TGTGCCAGCAGTCCAAGTAGCGGGGGCGCCTACGAGCAGTACTTC.

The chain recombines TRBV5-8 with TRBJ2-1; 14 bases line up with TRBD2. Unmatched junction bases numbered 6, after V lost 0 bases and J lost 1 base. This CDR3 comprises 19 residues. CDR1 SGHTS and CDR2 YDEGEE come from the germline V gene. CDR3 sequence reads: CASSLAGLAGGASYNEQFF. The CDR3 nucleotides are TGTGCCAGCAGCTTGGCCGGACTAGCGGGAGGTGCGTCCTACAATGAGCAGTTCTTC.

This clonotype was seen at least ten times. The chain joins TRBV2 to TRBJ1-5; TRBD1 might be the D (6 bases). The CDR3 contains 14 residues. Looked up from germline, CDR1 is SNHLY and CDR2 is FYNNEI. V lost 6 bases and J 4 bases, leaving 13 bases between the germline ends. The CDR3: CASRAGTFNQPQHF. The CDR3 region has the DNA TGTGCCAGCAGGGCTGGGACATTTAATCAGCCCCAGCATTTT.

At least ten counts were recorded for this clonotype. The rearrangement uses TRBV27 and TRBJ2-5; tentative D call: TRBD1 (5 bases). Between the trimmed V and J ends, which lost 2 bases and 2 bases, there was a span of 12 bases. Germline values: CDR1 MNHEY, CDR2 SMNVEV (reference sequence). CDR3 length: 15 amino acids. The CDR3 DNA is TGTGCCAGCAGTTTACTAGGGGATCGGCAAGAGACCCAGTACTTC. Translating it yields CASSLLGDRQETQYF.

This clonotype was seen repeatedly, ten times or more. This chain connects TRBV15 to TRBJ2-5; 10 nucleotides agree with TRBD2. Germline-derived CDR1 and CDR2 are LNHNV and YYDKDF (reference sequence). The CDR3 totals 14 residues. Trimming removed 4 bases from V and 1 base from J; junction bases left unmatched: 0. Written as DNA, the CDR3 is TGTGCCACCAGCAAGCGGGAGGGCCAAGAGACCCAGTACTTC. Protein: CATSKREGQETQYF.

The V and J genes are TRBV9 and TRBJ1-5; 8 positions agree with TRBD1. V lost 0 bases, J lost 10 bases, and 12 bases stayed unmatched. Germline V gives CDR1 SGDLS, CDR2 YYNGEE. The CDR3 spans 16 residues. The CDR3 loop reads CASSVDPGGGGSPQHF. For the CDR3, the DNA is TGTGCCAGCAGCGTAGATCCAGGGGGCGGTGGAAGCCCCCAGCATTTT.

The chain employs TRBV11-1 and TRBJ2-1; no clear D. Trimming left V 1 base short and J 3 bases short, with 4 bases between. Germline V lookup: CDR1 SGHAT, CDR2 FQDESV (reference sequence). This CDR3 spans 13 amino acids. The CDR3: CASSLENYNEQFF. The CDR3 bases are TGTGCCAGCAGCTTAGAAAACTACAATGAGCAGTTCTTC.

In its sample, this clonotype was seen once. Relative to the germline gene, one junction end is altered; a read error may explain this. The CDR3 DNA follows: TGTGCCAGCAGCCCCCAGACAGGGGGGAGTGAAAATCTGTGTTTT. This gives the protein CASSPQTGGSENLCF. This sequence joins TRBV11-2 and TRBJ1-4; TRBD1 agrees at 9 bases. Germline values: CDR1 SGHAT, CDR2 FQNNGV. This CDR3 region has 15 residues.

Here the CDR3 reads CASSFTDANTEAFF. Written as DNA, the CDR3 is TGTGCCAGCAGTTTTACGGACGCGAACACTGAAGCTTTCTTT. V is TRBV12-3 or TRBV12-4 and J is TRBJ1-1; D is ambiguous. Trimming removed 3 bases at V and 1 base at J, with 9 bases between. The CDR3 consists of 14 residues.

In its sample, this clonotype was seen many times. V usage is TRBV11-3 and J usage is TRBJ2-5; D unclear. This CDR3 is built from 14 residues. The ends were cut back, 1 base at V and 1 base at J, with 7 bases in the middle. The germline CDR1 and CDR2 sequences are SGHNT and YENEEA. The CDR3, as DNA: TGTGCCAGCAGCTTAGGCGGCAGCCAAGAGACCCAGTACTTC. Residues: CASSLGGSQETQYF.

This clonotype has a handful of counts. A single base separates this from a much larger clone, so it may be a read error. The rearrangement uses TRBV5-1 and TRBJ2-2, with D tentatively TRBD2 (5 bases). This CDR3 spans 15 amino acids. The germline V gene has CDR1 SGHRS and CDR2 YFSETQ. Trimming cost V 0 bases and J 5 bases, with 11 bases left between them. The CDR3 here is CASSLEKPGTGELFF. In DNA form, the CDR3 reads TGCGCCAGCAGCTTGGAGAAGCCGGGAACCGGGGAGCTGTTTTTT. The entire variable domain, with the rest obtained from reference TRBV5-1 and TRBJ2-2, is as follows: KAGVTQTPRYLIKTRGQQVTLSCSPISGHRSVSWYQQTPGQGLQFLFEYFSETQRNKGNFPGRFSGRQFSNSRSEMNVSTLELGDSALYLCASSLEKPGTGELFFGEGSRLTVL.

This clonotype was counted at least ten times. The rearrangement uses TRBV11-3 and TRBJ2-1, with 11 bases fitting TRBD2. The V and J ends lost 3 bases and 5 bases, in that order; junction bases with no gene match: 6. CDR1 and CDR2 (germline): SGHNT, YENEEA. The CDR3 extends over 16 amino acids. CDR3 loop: CASSLLSGRADNEQFF. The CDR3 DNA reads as TGTGCCAGCAGCTTGCTTAGCGGGAGGGCGGACAATGAGCAGTTCTTC.

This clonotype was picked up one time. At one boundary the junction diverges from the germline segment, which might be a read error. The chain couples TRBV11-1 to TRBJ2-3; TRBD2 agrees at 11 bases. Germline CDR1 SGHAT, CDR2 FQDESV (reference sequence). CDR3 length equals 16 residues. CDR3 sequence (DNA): TGTGCCAGCAGCCTTGTAGCGGGAGGGCTTACAGGTACGCAGTATTTT. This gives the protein CASSLVAGGLTGTQYF.

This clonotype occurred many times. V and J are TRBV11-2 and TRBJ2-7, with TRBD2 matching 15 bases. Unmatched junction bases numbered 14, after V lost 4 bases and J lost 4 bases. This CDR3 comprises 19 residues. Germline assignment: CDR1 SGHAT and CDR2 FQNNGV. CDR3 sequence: CASSSRSGLAGGPGYEQYF. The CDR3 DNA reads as TGTGCCAGCAGCTCCCGCTCCGGACTAGCGGGAGGGCCGGGATACGAGCAGTACTTC. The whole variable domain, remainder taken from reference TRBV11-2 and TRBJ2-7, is EAGVAQSPRYKIIEKRQSVAFWCNPISGHATLYWYQQILGQGPKLLIQFQNNGVVDDSQLPKDRFSAERLKGVDSTLKIQPAKLEDSAVYLCASSSRSGLAGGPGYEQYFGPGTRLTVT.

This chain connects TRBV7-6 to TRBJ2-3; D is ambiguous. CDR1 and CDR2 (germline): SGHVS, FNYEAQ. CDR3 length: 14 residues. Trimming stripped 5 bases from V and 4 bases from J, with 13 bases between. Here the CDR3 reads CASSPSALSDTQYF. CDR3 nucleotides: TGTGCCAGCAGCCCTTCGGCCCTCTCAGATACGCAGTATTTT.

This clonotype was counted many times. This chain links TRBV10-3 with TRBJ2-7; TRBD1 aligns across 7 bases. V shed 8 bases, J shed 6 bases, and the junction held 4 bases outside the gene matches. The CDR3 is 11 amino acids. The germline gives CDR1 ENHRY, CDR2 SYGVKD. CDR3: CAIGRTGEQYF. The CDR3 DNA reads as TGTGCCATCGGACGGACAGGCGAGCAGTACTTC.

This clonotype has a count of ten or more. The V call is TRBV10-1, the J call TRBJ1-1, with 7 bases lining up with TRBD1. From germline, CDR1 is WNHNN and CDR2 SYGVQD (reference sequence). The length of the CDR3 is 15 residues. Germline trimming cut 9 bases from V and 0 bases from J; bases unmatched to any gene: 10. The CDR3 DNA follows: TGCGCCAGTAAAACAGGGGAAATATTGAACACTGAAGCTTTCTTT. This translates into CASKTGEILNTEAFF.

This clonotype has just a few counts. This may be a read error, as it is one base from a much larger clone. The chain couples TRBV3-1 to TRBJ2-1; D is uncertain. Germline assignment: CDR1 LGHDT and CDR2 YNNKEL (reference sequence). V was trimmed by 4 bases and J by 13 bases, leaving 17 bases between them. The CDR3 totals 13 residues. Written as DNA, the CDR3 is TGTGCCAGCAGCCCCCCAACTTCCCCATCCCAGTTCTTC. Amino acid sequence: CASSPPTSPSQFF.

The CDR3 region has the DNA TGCGCCAGCAGCCACTCAGGCGGGACAGGGGCAGATACGCAGTATTTT. It encodes CASSHSGGTGADTQYF. This rearrangement joins TRBV4-1 to TRBJ2-3; 10 nucleotides match TRBD1. Unmatched junction bases numbered 7, after V lost 3 bases and J lost 4 bases. Germline CDR1 is MGHRA and CDR2 is YSYEKL. The CDR3 consists of 16 residues.

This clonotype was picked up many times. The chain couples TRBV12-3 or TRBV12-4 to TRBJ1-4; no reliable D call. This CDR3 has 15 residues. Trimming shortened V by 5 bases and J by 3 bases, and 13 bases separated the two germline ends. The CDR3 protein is CASSGKGSANEKLFF. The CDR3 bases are TGTGCCAGCAGTGGGAAAGGCAGCGCTAATGAAAAACTGTTTTTT.